The next 26 T cell receptor beta chains were all read from a single sample in a study of identical twins (TCRdb year 2016). The library was prepared using 5' RACE. TCRdb shows the sequencer as Illumina HiSeq 2000. The raw public reads went through TCRdb reprocessing: fastp at Q25, MiXCR clone calling, in-frame beta chains kept. Here each entry gathers all rows of one CDR3 protein and keeps the most common genes and DNA. The sample records about 210,000 distinct CDR3 sequences, less than 9.5% of which are singletons. The ten most abundant clones make up about 5.2% of the sample. The specimen sequenced was memory (CD45RO+) T cells sorted from blood. The intended sense of this specimen's cell subset or site label: CD45RO+ enriched T cells. All receptors come from a woman between 18 and 30 years old in good health.

The chain carries TRBV25-1 and TRBJ1-1; 10 nucleotides line up with TRBD1. The ends lost 3 bases at V and 5 bases at J; junction bases unmatched: 6. This CDR3 region has 15 residues. CDR1 is MGHDK, CDR2 SYGVNS, per germline. CDR3 nucleotide sequence: TGTGCCAGCAGTGATCCGGGACAGGGGAGTACTGAAGCTTTCTTT. Amino acids: CASSDPGQGSTEAFF.

V and J are TRBV6-6 and TRBJ1-2; the D is unclear. This CDR3 spans 12 amino acids. Looked up from germline, CDR1 is MNHNY and CDR2 is SVGAGI (reference sequence). With 4 bases removed from V and 4 bases from J, the gap between germline ends came to 7 bases. CDR3 region: CASSSIFYGYTF. The CDR3 DNA reads TGTGCCAGCAGTTCTATTTTCTATGGCTACACCTTC.

This sequence joins TRBV2 and TRBJ2-7; 7 bases are shared with TRBD1. CDR1 is SNHLY, CDR2 FYNNEI, per germline. This CDR3 region has 12 residues. In DNA form, the CDR3 reads TGTGTGAGACAGGGTCTCGGCCACGAGCAGTACTTC. As protein: CVRQGLGHEQYF. Full variable domain (missing parts from reference TRBV2 and TRBJ2-7): EPEVTQTPSHQVTQMGQEVILRCVPISNHLYFYWYRQILGQKVEFLVSFYNNEISEKSEIFDDQFSVERPDGSNFTLKIRSTKLEDSAMYFCVRQGLGHEQYFGPGTRLTVT.

The V call is TRBV7-2, the J call TRBJ1-3; D remains unclear. Germline V CDR1 and CDR2: SGHTA, FQGNSA. The CDR3 covers 12 residues. V was pared by 4 bases and J by 5 bases, with 6 bases between. In DNA form, the CDR3 reads TGTGCCAGCAGCTCCCCCAGAAACACCATATATTTT. It codes for CASSSPRNTIYF.

The chain uses TRBV12-3 or TRBV12-4 and TRBJ2-5; 8 bases line up with TRBD2. J gave up 4 bases and V 6 bases, and 4 bases lay outside the gene matches. The CDR3 has 13 amino acids. This CDR3 reads CASSRRGGETQYF. CDR3 coding DNA: TGTGCCAGCAGCCGCCGGGGGGGAGAGACCCAGTACTTC.

The chain is built from TRBV30 and TRBJ2-1, with a possible D match to TRBD2 (5 bases). The CDR3 is made up of 13 amino acids. Looked up from germline, CDR1 is GTSNPN and CDR2 is SVGIG (reference sequence). The V end lost 3 bases, the J end lost 8 bases, and 14 bases lay between the germline ends. CDR3 coding DNA: TGTGCCTGGAGGAGGACTGGGGTCGATGAGCAGTTCTTC. Protein sequence: CAWRRTGVDEQFF.

This clonotype was observed a few times. This rearrangement joins TRBV5-1 to TRBJ2-3, with D uncertain. Deletions cut 0 bases from V and 5 bases from J, with 7 bases between. The CDR3 has 13 amino acids. The germline CDR1 and CDR2 sequences are SGHRS and YFSETQ. This chain's CDR3 is CASSLGMGDTQYF. The CDR3 DNA follows: TGCGCCAGCAGCTTGGGGATGGGAGATACGCAGTATTTT.

This clonotype was counted ten times or more. The chain combines TRBV10-3 with TRBJ1-1; TRBD1 agrees at 7 bases. V gave up 10 bases and J gave up 2 bases; unmatched junction bases: 4. The CDR3 sequence is 12 residues long. Germline CDR1 and CDR2: ENHRY and SYGVKD. CDR3 in DNA: TGTGCCACAAGGGACAGCAACACTGAAGCTTTCTTT. It codes for CATRDSNTEAFF.

Ten or more counts support this clonotype. This sequence joins TRBV5-1 and TRBJ1-1; a weak D match, TRBD1 (5 bases). Trimming stripped 3 bases from V and 0 bases from J, with 12 bases between. Germline V lookup: CDR1 SGHRS, CDR2 YFSETQ. The CDR3 is 15 residues long. This CDR3 reads CASSSPTALNTEAFF. CDR3 DNA: TGCGCCAGCAGCTCGCCGACAGCTTTGAACACTGAAGCTTTCTTT.

This clonotype was counted ten times or more. V and J are TRBV5-1 and TRBJ1-1; a weak D match, TRBD1 (5 bases). V lost 4 bases and J 6 bases, leaving 19 bases between the germline ends. Germline V gives CDR1 SGHRS, CDR2 YFSETQ. The CDR3 extends over 15 amino acids. In DNA, the CDR3 is TGCGCCAGCAGCGGTATACTGCGCGACAGTCCTGAAGCTTTCTTT. Translation: CASSGILRDSPEAFF.

This clonotype showed up just a few times. V usage is TRBV5-1 and J usage is TRBJ2-7, with D possibly being TRBD2 (6 bases). The CDR3 runs 16 residues. Trimming took off 2 bases at V and 5 bases at J, with 20 bases between the two ends. Germline V gene lookup returns CDR1 SGHRS and CDR2 YFSETQ. CDR3 in DNA: TGCGCCAGCAGCTTCCGTGGCGGGACCTCATCTGACGAGCAGTACTTC. Protein sequence: CASSFRGGTSSDEQYF.

V is TRBV19 and J is TRBJ2-7, with TRBD2 matching over 8 bases. CDR3 size: 14 residues. Per the germline V gene, CDR1 is LNHDA and CDR2 is SQIVND (reference sequence). V dropped 5 bases and J dropped 6; count of bases not matched to a gene: 9. DNA of the CDR3: TGTGCCAGTAGTCCAAGCGGGAGAGGCGGCGAGCAGTACTTC. Its protein is CASSPSGRGGEQYF.

The rearrangement links TRBV5-1 to TRBJ1-5; the match to TRBD1 covers 7 bases. J was trimmed by 5 bases and V by 0 bases; bases with no gene match: 5. The CDR3 is made up of 15 amino acids. Germline V gene lookup returns CDR1 SGHRS and CDR2 YFSETQ. CDR3 residues: CASSLGRGDHQPQHF. CDR3 bases: TGCGCCAGCAGCTTGGGCAGGGGGGACCATCAGCCCCAGCATTTT.

V and J are TRBV10-3 and TRBJ1-1; D is perhaps TRBD1 (5 bases). This CDR3 spans 13 amino acids. Germline CDR1 and CDR2: ENHRY and SYGVKD. The germline V and J ends were trimmed by 4 bases and 3 bases, with 9 bases remaining between them. This CDR3 reads CAISGRADTEAFF. In DNA, the CDR3 is TGTGCCATCAGTGGCAGGGCGGACACTGAAGCTTTCTTT.

This clonotype appeared a few times. This sequence joins TRBV29-1 and TRBJ1-2; no reliable D call. The germline V and J ends were trimmed by 4 bases and 2 bases, with 8 bases remaining between them. This CDR3 has 12 residues. Germline lookup yields CDR1 SQVTM and CDR2 ANQGSEA. The CDR3 DNA is TGCAGCGTTGTCTTACAGAACTATGGCTACACCTTC. This encodes CSVVLQNYGYTF.

The V gene is TRBV20-1, the J gene TRBJ2-6, with TRBD1 matching 7 bases. V trimming: 6 bases; J trimming: 12 bases; junction bases outside the gene matches: 17. Germline V gene sequence: CDR1 DFQATT, CDR2 SNEGSKA (reference sequence). The CDR3 loop spans 15 amino acids. The CDR3 loop is CSATGTPGSPSVLTF. The CDR3, as DNA: TGCAGTGCGACAGGGACACCCGGGTCACCCTCCGTCCTGACTTTC.

The sample holds a few counts of this clonotype. As DNA, the CDR3 is TGCAGCGTTGCAGTAAGCGGGATTGGCCCTTACGAGCAGTACTTC. This codes for CSVAVSGIGPYEQYF. The chain couples TRBV29-1 to TRBJ2-7, with TRBD2 matching 7 bases. The germline gives CDR1 SQVTM, CDR2 ANQGSEA. CDR3 length: 15 residues. V dropped 4 bases and J dropped 4; count of bases not matched to a gene: 13.

At least ten counts were recorded for this clonotype. This chain joins TRBV10-3 and TRBJ2-1; D is ambiguous. Germline values: CDR1 ENHRY, CDR2 SYGVKD. V lost 11 bases, J lost 7 bases, and 15 bases lay in between. The CDR3 extends over 12 amino acids. CDR3: CAATVDGNEQFF. For the CDR3, the DNA is TGTGCCGCCACTGTAGATGGGAATGAGCAGTTCTTC.

The chain has TRBV5-1 and TRBJ2-5; D gene uncertain. The germline CDR1 and CDR2 sequences are SGHRS and YFSETQ. The length of the CDR3 is 15 residues. Trimming took off 1 base at V and 2 bases at J, with 12 bases between the two ends. The CDR3 bases are TGCGCCAGCAGCTTGAGGGCAGGAACACAAGAGACCCAGTACTTC. Protein product: CASSLRAGTQETQYF.

A few counts support this clonotype. The CDR3 DNA reads as TGCAGTGCTAGAGATGGGACAGGTTCTGGGGAGCAGTACTTC. Residues: CSARDGTGSGEQYF. This rearrangement joins TRBV20-1 to TRBJ2-7; 8 bases fit TRBD1. The CDR3 spans 14 residues. V gave up 0 bases and J gave up 7 bases; unmatched junction bases: 8. Germline values: CDR1 DFQATT, CDR2 SNEGSKA (reference sequence).

The chain carries TRBV9 and TRBJ2-2, with 9 nucleotides matching TRBD2. Trimming removed 4 bases from V and 4 bases from J; junction bases left unmatched: 8. From germline, CDR1 is SGDLS and CDR2 YYNGEE. The CDR3 runs 16 residues. CDR3 sequence: CASSPRAGGLTGELFF. In DNA form, the CDR3 reads TGTGCCAGCAGCCCCCGAGCGGGAGGACTCACCGGGGAGCTGTTTTTT.

This clonotype appeared many times. The chain recombines TRBV10-3 with TRBJ2-3; 12 bases are shared with TRBD2. V gave up 8 bases and J gave up 0 bases; unmatched junction bases: 3. The CDR3 extends over 15 amino acids. CDR1 is ENHRY and CDR2 is SYGVKD in the germline V gene. The CDR3 DNA sequence: TGTGCCATCTCCGGGACTAGCGGGAGCACAGATACGCAGTATTTT. Its translation is CAISGTSGSTDTQYF.

J is TRBJ2-5 and V is TRBV7-2, with D possibly TRBD1 on 7 matching bases. This CDR3 is built from 18 residues. The V and J ends lost 1 base and 5 bases respectively, with 23 bases between them. Germline V gene lookup returns CDR1 SGHTA and CDR2 FQGNSA. CDR3 loop: CASSLGQGGWGRRETQYF. In nucleotides, the CDR3 is TGTGCCAGCAGCTTAGGGCAGGGGGGATGGGGCCGGAGGGAGACCCAGTACTTC.

This clonotype appeared many times. This chain connects TRBV9 to TRBJ1-2; 9 positions agree with TRBD1. CDR3 length: 14 amino acids. With 9 bases clipped from V and 8 bases from J, the junction kept 14 bases outside the gene matches. Germline-derived CDR1 and CDR2 are SGDLS and YYNGEE. The DNA for the CDR3 is TGTGCCACCATAAAAGGGACAGGGAAAGGAGGCTACACCTTC. Translating it yields CATIKGTGKGGYTF.

The V and J genes are TRBV10-2 and TRBJ1-6, with D perhaps matching TRBD1 (6 bases). This CDR3 has 13 residues. V shed 3 bases and J shed 10 bases, with 10 bases lying between them. Germline V gene lookup returns CDR1 WSHSY and CDR2 SAAADI. The CDR3 loop reads CASSDGGRSPLHF. CDR3 coding DNA: TGCGCCAGCAGTGACGGGGGGCGATCACCCCTCCACTTT.

The chain employs TRBV20-1 and TRBJ2-3; TRBD2 aligns across 7 bases. CDR1 and CDR2 from the germline V gene are DFQATT and SNEGSKA (reference sequence). Trimming took 3 bases from V and 0 from J; bases not matched to a gene: 12. The CDR3 contains 17 residues. CDR3 residues: CSARGEREDTSTDTQYF. CDR3 bases: TGCAGTGCTAGGGGGGAACGGGAGGACACTAGCACAGATACGCAGTATTTT.